One sample yielded the 23 T cell receptor beta chains listed below, sequenced in a study of blood T cell repertoires in COVID-19 (dated by TCRdb to 2018 to 2020). The library was generated by the immunoSEQ multiplex PCR assay. Here the immuneACCESS table is served through TCRdb, limited to in-frame sequences with V and J called. Missing clones are a known gap in these copies; in checked studies unresolved V genes cover under half, and the rest lacks a known reason. Here the sample has approximately 45,000 clones; 85% to 90% occur a single time. The ten largest clones capture roughly an eighth of the sample. Sequenced: peripheral blood. These receptors originate from a human donor in a cohort sampled during active COVID-19.

The J gene is TRBJ1-1, the V gene TRBV19; D gene ambiguous. This CDR3 region has 13 residues. Per the germline V gene, CDR1 is LNHDA and CDR2 is SQIVND (reference sequence). Trimming shortened V by 9 bases and J by 3 bases, and 14 bases separated the two germline ends. DNA of the CDR3: TGTGCCAGCCACGGACTTATGCACACTGAAGCTTTCTTT. It encodes CASHGLMHTEAFF.

The chain employs TRBV19 and TRBJ1-2; possible D gene TRBD1, 6 bases. Trimming cost V 6 bases and J 6 bases, with 17 bases left between them. The CDR3 extends over 14 amino acids. The germline CDR1 and CDR2 sequences are LNHDA and SQIVND (reference sequence). The CDR3 DNA is TGTGCCAGTAGAGAGGTAGGGGGACGAAATGGCTACACCTTC. Protein product: CASREVGGRNGYTF.

The J gene is TRBJ2-7, the V gene TRBV6-5; the D gene is possibly TRBD2 (6 bases). Germline V gene data show CDR1 as MNHEY and CDR2 as SVGAGI. The CDR3 has 14 residues. V lost 5 bases and J 0 bases, leaving 11 bases between the germline ends. CDR3 protein: CASSPGLSSYEQYF. As DNA, the CDR3 is TGTGCCAGCAGTCCGGGACTCAGCTCCTACGAGCAGTACTTC.

The chain is built from TRBV19 and TRBJ1-1, with D possibly TRBD1 on 5 matching bases. The CDR3 is 15 residues long. The V end lost 4 bases, the J end lost 7 bases, and 19 bases lay between the germline ends. CDR1 is LNHDA and CDR2 is SQIVND in the germline V gene (reference sequence). The CDR3 DNA reads as TGTGCCAGTAGTACTCAGGGAGGCTTGTATGGTGAAGCTTTCTTT. It translates to CASSTQGGLYGEAFF.

The gene calls are TRBV30 and TRBJ1-2; 7 bases agree with TRBD1. This CDR3 has 12 residues. Trimming removed 0 bases from V and 8 bases from J; junction bases left unmatched: 3. Per germline, CDR1 GTSNPN and CDR2 SVGIG (reference sequence). CDR3 loop: CAWSVQGWGYTF. Written as DNA, the CDR3 is TGTGCCTGGAGTGTACAGGGGTGGGGCTACACCTTC.

This chain uses TRBV7-7 with TRBJ2-2, with D possibly matching TRBD1 (5 bases). V dropped 3 bases and J dropped 5 bases, with 13 bases sitting between them. CDR3 size: 15 residues. Germline CDR1 is SSHAT and CDR2 is FNYEAQ (reference sequence). The CDR3 bases are TGTGCCAGCAGCTTTGGGGCCGGGTTAACCGGGGAGCTGTTTTTT. It encodes CASSFGAGLTGELFF. Full variable domain (remainder filled in from reference TRBV7-7 and TRBJ2-2): GAGVSQSPRYKVTKRGQDVTLRCDPISSHATLYWYQQALGQGPEFLTYFNYEAQPDKSGLPSDRFSAERPEGSISTLTIQRTEQRDSAMYRCASSFGAGLTGELFFGEGSRLTVL.

J is TRBJ1-1 and V is TRBV20-1; D might be TRBD1 (6 bases). The CDR3 runs 11 residues. Trimming pared 6 bases from V and 11 bases from J, leaving 16 bases between. From germline, CDR1 is DFQATT and CDR2 SNEGSKA (reference sequence). CDR3 residues: CSAETGYSAFF. In DNA form, the CDR3 reads TGCAGTGCCGAAACAGGGTATAGTGCTTTCTTT.

The genes are TRBV6-5 and TRBJ1-1; TRBD1 might be the D (5 bases). Germline V gives CDR1 MNHEY, CDR2 SVGAGI. The CDR3 has 15 residues. Trimming cost V 5 bases and J 1 base, with 14 bases left between them. CDR3 sequence (DNA): TGTGCCAGCAGTCCCCCTACGACAGCGAACACTGAAGCTTTCTTT. As protein: CASSPPTTANTEAFF.

This clone is a singleton in its sample. This chain joins TRBV3-1 (or the pseudogene TRBV3-2) and TRBJ1-1, with 8 bases aligning to TRBD1. Trimming removed 1 base from V and 6 bases from J; junction bases left unmatched: 1. The germline V gene encodes CDR1 LGHDT and CDR2 YNNKEL (reference sequence). The CDR3 length is 13 residues. As DNA, the CDR3 is TGTGCCAGCAGCCAAGCGACAGGGGCTGAAGCTTTCTTT. This codes for CASSQATGAEAFF.

V gene TRBV7-2 combines with J gene TRBJ1-1; 9 positions agree with TRBD1. The germline gives CDR1 SGHTA, CDR2 FQGNSA. The CDR3 totals 14 residues. Trimming cost V 3 bases and J 9 bases; bases outside gene matches: 8. CDR3: CASSFSQGARKAFF. The CDR3 coding sequence is TGTGCCAGCAGCTTCTCACAGGGGGCCCGGAAAGCTTTCTTT.

As for this clone: At one end, the junction sequence differs from germline, possibly due to a read error. The chain joins TRBV4-3 to TRBJ1-1, with D perhaps TRBD1 (6 bases). CDR3 length: 15 residues. Germline V gene lookup returns CDR1 LGHNA and CDR2 YSLEER. The CDR3, as DNA: TGCGCCCGCAGCCCGGGCGGGGGGCGGGGCACTGAAGCTTTCTTT. It translates to CARSPGGGRGTEAFF.

V is TRBV12-3 or TRBV12-4 and J is TRBJ1-2; no clear D gene. CDR3 length: 13 amino acids. V lost 3 bases and J lost 8, with 13 bases in between. The CDR3 DNA follows: TGTGCCAGCAGTTTCCGGGGAAGTCCGGGCTACACCTTC. Translated, it gives CASSFRGSPGYTF.

V and J are TRBV3-1 (or the pseudogene TRBV3-2) and TRBJ1-3; D gene uncertain. This CDR3 spans 11 amino acids. Germline values: CDR1 LGHDT, CDR2 YNNKEL (reference sequence). Trimming stripped 5 bases from V and 6 bases from J, with 5 bases between. CDR3 residues: CASSLQNTIYF. The CDR3 region has the DNA TGTGCCAGCAGCTTACAAAACACCATATATTTT.

This CDR3 is CASSPLGLGADTQYF. The DNA for the CDR3 is TGTGCCAGCAGCCCACTGGGACTAGGAGCAGATACGCAGTATTTT. The V and J genes are TRBV6-2 or TRBV6-3 and TRBJ2-3, with TRBD2 matching over 8 bases. Germline values: CDR1 MNHEY, CDR2 SVGEGT. The CDR3 loop spans 15 amino acids. V shed 6 bases, J shed 4 bases, and the junction held 9 bases outside the gene matches.

The V and J genes are TRBV10-3 and TRBJ1-2; a possible D gene is TRBD1 (5 bases). The germline gives CDR1 ENHRY, CDR2 SYGVKD. V was pared by 3 bases and J by 4 bases, with 15 bases between. The CDR3 covers 15 residues. The CDR3 DNA follows: TGTGCCATCAGTGATCGGCAGGGAGGTCCCTATGGCTACACCTTC. This encodes CAISDRQGGPYGYTF.

The gene calls are TRBV6-5 and TRBJ1-5; a weak D match, TRBD1 (5 bases). CDR3 length: 15 amino acids. V was pared by 0 bases and J by 5 bases, with 11 bases between. Germline loops: CDR1 MNHEY, CDR2 SVGAGI. CDR3 loop: CASSYSARADQPQHF. DNA for the CDR3: TGTGCCAGCAGTTACTCCGCCAGGGCGGATCAGCCCCAGCATTTT.

This clone was seen a few times. This chain joins TRBV10-1 and TRBJ1-6; D is ambiguous. Germline lookup yields CDR1 WNHNN and CDR2 SYGVQD (reference sequence). There are 13 residues in the CDR3. V shed 4 bases and J shed 8 bases, with 9 bases lying between them. As DNA, the CDR3 is TGCGCCAGCAGTGGATCACGGGATTCACCCCTCCACTTT. It yields the protein CASSGSRDSPLHF.

This rearrangement joins TRBV10-2 to TRBJ1-2; 8 bases agree with TRBD1. Germline CDR1 WSHSY, CDR2 SAAADI. V was clipped by 3 bases and J by 5 bases; unmatched bases: 2. The CDR3 is 13 amino acids. The CDR3 coding sequence is TGCGCCAGCAGTGACGGGACAGGTTATGGCTACACCTTC. Its translation: CASSDGTGYGYTF.

This chain uses TRBV25-1 with TRBJ1-2; D might be TRBD1 (5 bases). V shed 6 bases and J shed 4 bases, with 9 bases lying between them. The CDR3 runs 12 residues. The germline V gene has CDR1 MGHDK and CDR2 SYGVNS. In DNA, the CDR3 is TGTGCCAGCAGGGGGCCCCTCTATGGCTACACCTTC. This gives the protein CASRGPLYGYTF.

The chain carries TRBV6-2 or TRBV6-3 and TRBJ1-5; D call uncertain. The CDR3 spans 15 residues. Trimming removed 2 bases from V and 5 bases from J, with 13 bases in between. CDR1 MNHEY and CDR2 SVGEGT come from the germline V gene. The DNA of the CDR3 is TGTGCCAGCAGTTACGGGCCCGTGAGTGATCAGCCCCAGCATTTT. Translated: CASSYGPVSDQPQHF.

V usage is TRBV19 and J usage is TRBJ1-1; 7 bases match TRBD1. This CDR3 region has 15 residues. Trimming at V came to 3 bases and at J to 0 bases, leaving 4 bases not matched to a gene. In germline, CDR1 is LNHDA, CDR2 SQIVND (reference sequence). The CDR3 DNA follows: TGTGCCAGTAGTATGTTGGGACAGATGAACACTGAAGCTTTCTTT. Protein product: CASSMLGQMNTEAFF.

The count of this clone is one. The V call is TRBV5-1, the J call TRBJ2-7, with D perhaps matching TRBD1 (6 bases). There are 12 residues in the CDR3. V was trimmed by 2 bases and J by 5 bases, leaving 8 bases between them. Germline CDR1 is SGHRS and CDR2 is YFSETQ. The CDR3 region is CASSLTGNEQYF. CDR3 sequence (DNA): TGCGCCAGCAGCTTAACAGGGAACGAGCAGTACTTC.

The V and J genes are TRBV6-2 or TRBV6-3 and TRBJ2-4, with D maybe TRBD2 (5 bases). V was cut by 2 bases and J by 7 bases, with 12 bases left in between. Germline lookup yields CDR1 MNHEY and CDR2 SVGEGT. The CDR3 runs 14 residues. The CDR3: CASSYGGPWNIQYF. Here the CDR3 DNA reads TGTGCCAGCAGTTACGGAGGACCCTGGAACATTCAGTACTTC.